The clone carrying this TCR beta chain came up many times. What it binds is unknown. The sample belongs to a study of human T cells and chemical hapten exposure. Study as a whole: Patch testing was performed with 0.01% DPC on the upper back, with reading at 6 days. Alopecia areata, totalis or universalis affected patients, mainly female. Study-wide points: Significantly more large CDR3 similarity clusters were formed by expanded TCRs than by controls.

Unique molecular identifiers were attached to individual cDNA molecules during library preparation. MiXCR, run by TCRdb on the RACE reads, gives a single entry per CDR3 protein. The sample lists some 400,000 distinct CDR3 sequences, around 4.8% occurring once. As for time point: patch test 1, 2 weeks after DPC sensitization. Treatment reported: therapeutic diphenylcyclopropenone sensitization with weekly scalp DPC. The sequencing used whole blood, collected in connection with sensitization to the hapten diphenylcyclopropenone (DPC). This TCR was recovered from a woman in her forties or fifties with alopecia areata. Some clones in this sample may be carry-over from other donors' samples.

CDR3 sequence reads: CASSLERGRIDGYTF. CDR3 DNA sequence: TGCGCCAGCAGCTTGGAGAGGGGGCGAATAGATGGCTACACCTTC. The chain uses TRBV5-1 and TRBJ1-2; 7 positions match TRBD1. Germline assignment: CDR1 SGHRS and CDR2 YFSETQ. The CDR3 sequence is 15 residues long. With 0 bases clipped from V and 6 bases from J, the junction kept 8 bases outside the gene matches.